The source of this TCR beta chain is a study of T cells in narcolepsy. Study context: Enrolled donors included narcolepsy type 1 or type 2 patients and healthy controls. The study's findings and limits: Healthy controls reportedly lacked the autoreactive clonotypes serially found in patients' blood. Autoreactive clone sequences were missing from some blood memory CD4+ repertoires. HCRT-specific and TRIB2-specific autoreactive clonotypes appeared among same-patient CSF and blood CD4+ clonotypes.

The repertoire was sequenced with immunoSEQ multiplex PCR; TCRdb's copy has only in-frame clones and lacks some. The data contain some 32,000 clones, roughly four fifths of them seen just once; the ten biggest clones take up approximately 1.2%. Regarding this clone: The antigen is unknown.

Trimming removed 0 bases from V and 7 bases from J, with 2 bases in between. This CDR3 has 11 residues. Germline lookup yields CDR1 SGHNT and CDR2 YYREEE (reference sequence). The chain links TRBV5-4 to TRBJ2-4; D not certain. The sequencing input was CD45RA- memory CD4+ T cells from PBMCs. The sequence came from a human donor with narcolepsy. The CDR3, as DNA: TGTGCCAGCAGCTTGGGCAACATTCAGTACTTC. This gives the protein CASSLGNIQYF.